The T cell receptor (beta chain) described here comes from a study of blood T cell repertoires in COVID-19. Study in general: Samples taken during acute and convalescent COVID-19 were collected in the United States, Italy and Spain. Sources were T cells, B-cell-depleted T cells, or PBMCs; the material itself was cDNA or gDNA.

V gave up 2 bases and J gave up 5 bases, with 12 bases separating them. Germline V CDR1 and CDR2: SGHTA, FQGTGA. The CDR3 sequence is 14 residues long. In the original processing: Reference gene primer amplification gave estimated nucleated cell counts. The assay was immunoSEQ multiplex PCR, and TCRdb's table has in-frame clones only and misses some. V, J and clone size reflect that table, while D and trimming were determined from the DNA. Among 20,000 to 25,000 clones listed, 85% to 90% were seen once. The genes are TRBV7-3 and TRBJ2-5, with D possibly TRBD2 on 6 matching bases. The sample consisted of peripheral blood. The origin of this receptor is a woman aged 60-75 years with active COVID-19. The CDR3 protein is CASSLRAGGETQYF. CDR3 nucleotides: TGTGCCAGCAGCTTACGAGCTGGGGGGGAGACCCAGTACTTC.